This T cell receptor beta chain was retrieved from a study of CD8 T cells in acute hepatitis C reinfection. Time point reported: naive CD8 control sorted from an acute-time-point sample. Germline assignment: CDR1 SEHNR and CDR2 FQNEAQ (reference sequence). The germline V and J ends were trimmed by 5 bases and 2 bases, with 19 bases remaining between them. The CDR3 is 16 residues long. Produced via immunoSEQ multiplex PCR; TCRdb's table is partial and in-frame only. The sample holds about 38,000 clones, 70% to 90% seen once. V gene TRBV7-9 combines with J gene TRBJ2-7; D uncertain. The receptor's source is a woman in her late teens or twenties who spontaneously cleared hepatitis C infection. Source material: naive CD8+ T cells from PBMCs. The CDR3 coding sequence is TGTGCCAGCAGCCAAGATCTGTTGGGCAGTACCTACGAGCAGTACTTC. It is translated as CASSQDLLGSTYEQYF.